The present T cell receptor (beta chain) was sequenced within a study of early stage breast cancer tumors. In the study overall: Invasive lobular carcinomas made up four of 12 ER+/PR+/HER2- tumors. Average read coverage per sample was about 10-fold. Study-wide findings and caveats: Tumors had approximately 2.4-fold higher T cell density than normal breast.

Clones were sequenced by immunoSEQ multiplex PCR, and TCRdb holds only the in-frame ones, with some missing. Among about 69,000 clones listed, 65% to 85% were seen once. A note on this clone: Its specificity is unknown.

CDR1 is SGHAT, CDR2 FQDESV, per germline (reference sequence). V was shortened by 0 bases and J by 3 bases, with 12 bases between the two germline ends. This CDR3 is built from 16 residues. The gene calls are TRBV11-1 and TRBJ2-1, with D possibly TRBD1 on 5 matching bases. The sequenced sample was blood. The receptor was isolated from a person aged 40-50 years with breast cancer. CDR3 residues: CASSLALDRYYNEQFF. CDR3 in DNA: TGTGCCAGCAGCTTAGCGCTAGACAGATACTACAATGAGCAGTTCTTC.